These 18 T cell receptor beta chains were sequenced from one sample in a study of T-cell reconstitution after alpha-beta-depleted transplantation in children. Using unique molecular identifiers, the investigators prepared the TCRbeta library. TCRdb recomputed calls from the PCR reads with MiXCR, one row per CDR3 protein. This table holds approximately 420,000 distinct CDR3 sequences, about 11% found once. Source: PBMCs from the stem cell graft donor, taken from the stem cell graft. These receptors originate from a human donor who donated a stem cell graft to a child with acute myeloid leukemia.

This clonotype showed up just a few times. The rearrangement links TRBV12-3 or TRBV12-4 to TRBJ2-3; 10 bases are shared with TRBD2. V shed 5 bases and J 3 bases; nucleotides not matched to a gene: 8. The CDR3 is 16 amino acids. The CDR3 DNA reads TGTGCCAGCAGTGAAGCGGGGGGGCCGGGTACAGATACGCAGTATTTT. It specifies CASSEAGGPGTDTQYF.

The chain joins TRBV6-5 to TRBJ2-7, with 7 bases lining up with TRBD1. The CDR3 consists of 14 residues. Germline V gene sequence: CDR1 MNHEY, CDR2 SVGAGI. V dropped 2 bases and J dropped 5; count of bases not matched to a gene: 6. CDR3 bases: TGTGCCAGCAGTTACCGGGGACAGCGTGACGAGCAGTACTTC. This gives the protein CASSYRGQRDEQYF.

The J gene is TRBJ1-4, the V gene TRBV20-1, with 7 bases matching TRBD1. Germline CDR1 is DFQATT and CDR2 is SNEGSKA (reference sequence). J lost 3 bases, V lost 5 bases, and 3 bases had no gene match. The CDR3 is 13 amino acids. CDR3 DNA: TGCAGTGCTCAGGGGGTGGCTAATGAAAAACTGTTTTTT. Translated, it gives CSAQGVANEKLFF.

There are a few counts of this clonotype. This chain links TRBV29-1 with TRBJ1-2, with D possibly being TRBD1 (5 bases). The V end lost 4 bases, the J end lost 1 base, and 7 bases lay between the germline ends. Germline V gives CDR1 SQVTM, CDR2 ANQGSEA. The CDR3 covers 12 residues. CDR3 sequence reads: CSVGQGNYGYTF. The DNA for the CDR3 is TGCAGCGTTGGGCAGGGTAACTATGGCTACACCTTC.

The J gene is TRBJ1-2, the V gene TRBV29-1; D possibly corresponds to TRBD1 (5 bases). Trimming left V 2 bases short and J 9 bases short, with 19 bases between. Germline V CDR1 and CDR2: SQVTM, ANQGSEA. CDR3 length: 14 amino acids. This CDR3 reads CSVERGRGGERYTF. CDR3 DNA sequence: TGCAGCGTTGAAAGGGGAAGGGGAGGGGAGCGCTACACCTTC. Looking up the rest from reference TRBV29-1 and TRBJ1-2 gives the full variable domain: SAVISQKPSRDICQRGTSLTIQCQVDSQVTMMFWYRQQPGQSLTLIATANQGSEATYESGFVIDKFPISRPNLTFSTLTVSNMSPEDSSIYLCSVERGRGGERYTFGSGTRLTVV.

The CDR3 sequence is CASSVAGAGRTDTQYF. The CDR3 coding sequence is TGTGCCAGCAGCGTAGCTGGGGCGGGACGCACAGATACGCAGTATTTT. The chain is built from TRBV9 and TRBJ2-3; D perhaps matches TRBD2 (6 bases). The CDR3 contains 16 residues. Germline CDR1 and CDR2: SGDLS and YYNGEE. V was pared by 0 bases and J by 1 base, with 12 bases between.

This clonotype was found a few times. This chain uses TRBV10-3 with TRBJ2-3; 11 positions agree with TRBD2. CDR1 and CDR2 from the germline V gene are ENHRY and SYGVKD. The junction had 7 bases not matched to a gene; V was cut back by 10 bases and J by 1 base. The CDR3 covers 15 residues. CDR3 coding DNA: TGTGCCACGAGTACTAGCGGGGGACGCACAGATACGCAGTATTTT. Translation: CATSTSGGRTDTQYF.

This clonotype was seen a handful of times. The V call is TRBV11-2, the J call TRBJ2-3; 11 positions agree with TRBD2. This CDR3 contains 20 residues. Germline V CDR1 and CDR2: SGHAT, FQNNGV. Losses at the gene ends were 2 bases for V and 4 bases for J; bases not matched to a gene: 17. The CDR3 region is CASSLRGFDVAGGPSDTQYF. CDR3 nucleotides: TGTGCCAGCAGCTTAAGGGGGTTTGACGTAGCGGGGGGGCCGTCAGATACGCAGTATTTT.

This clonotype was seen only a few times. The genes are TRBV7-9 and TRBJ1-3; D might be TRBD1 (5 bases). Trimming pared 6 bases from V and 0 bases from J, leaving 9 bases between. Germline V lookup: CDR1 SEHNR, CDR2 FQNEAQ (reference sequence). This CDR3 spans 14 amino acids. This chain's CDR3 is CASRGQGSGNTIYF. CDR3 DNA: TGTGCCAGCAGAGGTCAGGGCTCTGGAAACACCATATATTTT. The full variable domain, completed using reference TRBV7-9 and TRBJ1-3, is DTGVSQNPRHKITKRGQNVTFRCDPISEHNRLYWYRQTLGQGPEFLTYFQNEAQLEKSRLLSDRFSAERPKGSFSTLEIQRTEQGDSAMYLCASRGQGSGNTIYFGEGSWLTVV.

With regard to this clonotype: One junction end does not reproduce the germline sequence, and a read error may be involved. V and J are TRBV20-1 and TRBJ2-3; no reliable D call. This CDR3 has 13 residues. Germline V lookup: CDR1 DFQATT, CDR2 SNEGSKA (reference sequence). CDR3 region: CSARHLGFNTQYF. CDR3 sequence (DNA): TGCAGTGCTAGACATCTGGGGTTTAATACGCAGTATTTC.

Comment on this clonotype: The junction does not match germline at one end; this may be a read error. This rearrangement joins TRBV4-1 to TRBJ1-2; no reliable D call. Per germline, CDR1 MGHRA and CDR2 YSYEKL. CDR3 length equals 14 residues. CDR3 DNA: TGCACCAGCAGCCAAGGAAACTCTCAAGGTGGCTACACCTTC. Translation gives CTSSQGNSQGGYTF.

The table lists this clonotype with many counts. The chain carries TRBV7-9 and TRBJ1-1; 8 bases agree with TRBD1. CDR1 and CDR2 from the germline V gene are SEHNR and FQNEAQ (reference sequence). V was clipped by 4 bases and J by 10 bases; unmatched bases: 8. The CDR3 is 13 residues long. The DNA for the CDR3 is TGTGCCAGCAGCTCCCAGGGGGCAGTTAGAGCTTTCTTT. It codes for CASSSQGAVRAFF.

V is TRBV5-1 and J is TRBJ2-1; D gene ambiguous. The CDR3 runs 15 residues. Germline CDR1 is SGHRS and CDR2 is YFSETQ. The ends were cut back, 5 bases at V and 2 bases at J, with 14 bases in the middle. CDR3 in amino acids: CASRSDHSPYNEQFF. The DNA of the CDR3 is TGCGCCAGCAGGTCGGACCATAGCCCCTACAATGAGCAGTTCTTC.

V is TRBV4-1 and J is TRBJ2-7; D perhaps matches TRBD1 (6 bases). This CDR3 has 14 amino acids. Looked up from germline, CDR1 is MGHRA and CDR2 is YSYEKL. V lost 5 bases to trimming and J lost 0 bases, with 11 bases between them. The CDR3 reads CASSETGNSYEQYF. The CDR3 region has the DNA TGCGCCAGCAGCGAAACAGGGAACTCCTACGAGCAGTACTTC.

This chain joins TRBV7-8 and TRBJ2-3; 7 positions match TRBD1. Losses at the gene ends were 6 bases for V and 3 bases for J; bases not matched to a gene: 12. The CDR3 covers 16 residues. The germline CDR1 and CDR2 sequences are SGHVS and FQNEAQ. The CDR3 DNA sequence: TGTGCCAGCAGACGCACCCGGGACAGAAAGACAGATACGCAGTATTTT. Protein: CASRRTRDRKTDTQYF.

CDR3: CSVEVRGEQYF. Written as DNA, the CDR3 is TGCAGCGTTGAGGTTAGGGGCGAGCAGTACTTC. The chain has TRBV29-1 and TRBJ2-7, with D perhaps TRBD1 (5 bases). Germline V lookup: CDR1 SQVTM, CDR2 ANQGSEA. The V end was cut by 3 bases, the J end by 6 bases, with 9 bases between. This CDR3 spans 11 amino acids.

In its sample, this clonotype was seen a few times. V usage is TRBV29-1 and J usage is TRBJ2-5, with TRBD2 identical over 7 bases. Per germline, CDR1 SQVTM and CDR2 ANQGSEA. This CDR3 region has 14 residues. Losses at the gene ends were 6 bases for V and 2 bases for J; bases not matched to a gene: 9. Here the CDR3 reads CSVPQRGLQETQYF. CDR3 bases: TGCAGCGTCCCCCAGCGGGGCCTACAAGAGACCCAGTACTTC.

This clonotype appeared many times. CDR3 in amino acids: CASSQRSPSTDTQYF. The CDR3 coding sequence is TGTGCCAGCAGCCAAAGATCCCCAAGCACAGATACGCAGTATTTT. The rearrangement joins TRBV7-9 to TRBJ2-3; D remains ambiguous. V lost 5 bases to trimming and J lost 0 bases, with 12 bases between them. This CDR3 spans 15 amino acids. Germline-derived CDR1 and CDR2 are SEHNR and FQNEAQ (reference sequence).